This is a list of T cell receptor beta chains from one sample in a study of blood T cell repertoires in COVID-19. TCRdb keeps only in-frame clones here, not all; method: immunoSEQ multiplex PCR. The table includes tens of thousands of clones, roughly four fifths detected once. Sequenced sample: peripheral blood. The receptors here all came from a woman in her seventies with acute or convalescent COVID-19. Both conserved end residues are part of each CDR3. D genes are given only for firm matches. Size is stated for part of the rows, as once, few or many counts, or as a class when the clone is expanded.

DNA: TGTGCCAGCAGTCCGGGACTAGCGGTGTCTGAGCAGTTCTTC
CDR3: CASSPGLAVSEQFF
D: TRBD2
J: TRBJ2-1
V: TRBV2
size: -

DNA: TGTGCCAGCAGCCAAGGTTTGGGGCTAGCAGATACGCAGTATTTT
CDR3: CASSQGLGLADTQYF
D: -
J: TRBJ2-3
V: TRBV3-1/TRBV3-2
size: few

DNA: TGTGCCAGTAGTGAACTTGGGACAGGTTATGGCTACACCTTC
CDR3: CASSELGTGYGYTF
D: TRBD1
J: TRBJ1-2
V: TRBV19
size: few

DNA: TGTGCCAGCATTACTACCGGGACAAGCTACAATGAGCAGTTCTTC
CDR3: CASITTGTSYNEQFF
D: -
J: TRBJ2-1
V: TRBV2
size: -

DNA: TGTGCCAGCAGCCTTAAAGGGACAGGGGCAGATACGCAGTATTTT
CDR3: CASSLKGTGADTQYF
D: TRBD1
J: TRBJ2-3
V: TRBV4-2
size: once

DNA: TGTGCCAGCAGCTTGGAGGCAGGGGGACATGGCTACACCTTC
CDR3: CASSLEAGGHGYTF
D: TRBD1
J: TRBJ1-2
V: TRBV7-9
size: few

DNA: TGCGCCAGCAGGAGGACAGGGGTTCTTCAGGATGGCTACACCTTC
CDR3: CASRRTGVLQDGYTF
D: TRBD1
J: TRBJ1-2
V: TRBV5-1
size: -

DNA: TGTGCCAGCAGCCGAGATAGGGGTAGAGCTTTCTTT
CDR3: CASSRDRGRAFF
D: -
J: TRBJ1-1
V: TRBV4-2
size: -

DNA: TGTGCCTGGAGCAGACAGGGTACGGGCAATCAGCCCCAGCATTTT
CDR3: CAWSRQGTGNQPQHF
D: TRBD1
J: TRBJ1-5
V: TRBV30
size: -

DNA: TGTGCCACCAGTGATCTCGACGGGACAGGCCAAGAGACCCAGTACTTC
CDR3: CATSDLDGTGQETQYF
D: TRBD1
J: TRBJ2-5
V: TRBV24-1
size: -

DNA: TGTGCCATTTCGTCGGAGAATCCTAACACTGAAGCTTTCTTT
CDR3: CAISSENPNTEAFF
D: -
J: TRBJ1-1
V: TRBV10-3
size: -

DNA: TGCGCCAGCAGCCCAAGGGCGGGATATAGCACAGATACGCAGTATTTT
CDR3: CASSPRAGYSTDTQYF
D: -
J: TRBJ2-3
V: TRBV5-1
size: -

DNA: TGTGCCAGTAGTATAGGAGCGGACACCGGGGAGCTGTTTTTT
CDR3: CASSIGADTGELFF
D: -
J: TRBJ2-2
V: TRBV19
size: -

DNA: TGTGCCTGGAGTCCCCGGGGGGGACAAGAGACCCAGTACTTC
CDR3: CAWSPRGGQETQYF
D: TRBD2
J: TRBJ2-5
V: TRBV30
size: few

DNA: TGTGCCAGCAGCTTTCATCGGGGGGATTACAATGAGCAGTTCTTC
CDR3: CASSFHRGDYNEQFF
D: TRBD2
J: TRBJ2-1
V: TRBV7-9
size: -

DNA: TGTGCCATCAGTGAGGTGAGGGGGACAGTCAACAATGAGCAGTTCTTC
CDR3: CAISEVRGTVNNEQFF
D: TRBD1
J: TRBJ2-1
V: TRBV10-3
size: -

DNA: TGTGCCAGTAGTGCGAACTCTCCAACCCCCGGGGAGCAGTTCTTC
CDR3: CASSANSPTPGEQFF
D: -
J: TRBJ2-1
V: TRBV19
size: few

DNA: TGTGCCAGTAGTATTCGGTCGAACACCGGGGAGCTGTTTTTT
CDR3: CASSIRSNTGELFF
D: -
J: TRBJ2-2
V: TRBV19
size: -

DNA: TGCGCCAGCAGCGCGCGGGAGACAGGTCCCAATTCACCCCTCCACTTT
CDR3: CASSARETGPNSPLHF
D: -
J: TRBJ1-6
V: TRBV5-1
size: -

DNA: TGTGCCATCAGTGATGGGCTGGGCAGGGGCAATCAGCCCCAGCATTTT
CDR3: CAISDGLGRGNQPQHF
D: -
J: TRBJ1-5
V: TRBV10-3
size: few

DNA: TGTGCCAGCTCACTAGGTAGCACCTCAAGTTACGAGCAGTACTTC
CDR3: CASSLGSTSSYEQYF
D: -
J: TRBJ2-7
V: TRBV18
size: -

DNA: TGTGCCAGCAGTTTATCGACTAGCGCGAACACCGGGGAGCTGTTTTTT
CDR3: CASSLSTSANTGELFF
D: TRBD2
J: TRBJ2-2
V: TRBV27
size: -

DNA: TGCAGTGCTGTGACAGGGGGTGGCTACACCTTC
CDR3: CSAVTGGGYTF
D: TRBD1
J: TRBJ1-2
V: TRBV20-1
size: -

DNA: TGTGCCAGCAGTTTATCTGTCCGAGATACGCAGTATTTT
CDR3: CASSLSVRDTQYF
D: -
J: TRBJ2-3
V: TRBV27
size: -

DNA: TGTGCCAGCAGTGACATTGGGAGAGAGACCCAGTACTTC
CDR3: CASSDIGRETQYF
D: -
J: TRBJ2-5
V: TRBV2
size: -

DNA: TGTGCCAGTAGAAACCGACAGGGGAGCACTGAAGCTTTCTTT
CDR3: CASRNRQGSTEAFF
D: TRBD1
J: TRBJ1-1
V: TRBV19
size: -

DNA: TGTGCCAGCTCATTGGACAGGGGAGTATCCTACGAGCAGTACTTC
CDR3: CASSLDRGVSYEQYF
D: TRBD1
J: TRBJ2-7
V: TRBV18
size: -

DNA: TGTGCCAGCAGCTTGCCCAGGGGGCAGAACTATGGCTACACCTTC
CDR3: CASSLPRGQNYGYTF
D: TRBD1
J: TRBJ1-2
V: TRBV5-4
size: -

DNA: TGTGCCAGCAGCGAGGACTATTTCTCACGAGAGACCCAGTACTTC
CDR3: CASSEDYFSRETQYF
D: -
J: TRBJ2-5
V: TRBV5-5
size: -

DNA: TGTGCCAGCTCCTTGGGACCGACAGGGACCGGGGCCCAGCATTTT
CDR3: CASSLGPTGTGAQHF
D: TRBD1
J: TRBJ1-5
V: TRBV18
size: -

DNA: TGTGCCAGCAGTTTCTATTTCACAGCCGGGGAGCTGTTTTTT
CDR3: CASSFYFTAGELFF
D: -
J: TRBJ2-2
V: TRBV6-5
size: -

DNA: TGCGCCAGCAGCCAAGACAGGCGTGGCGAGACCCAGTACTTC
CDR3: CASSQDRRGETQYF
D: -
J: TRBJ2-5
V: TRBV4-3
size: -

DNA: TGTGCCAGCAGTTACACTTTCTCTGGGGCCAACGTCCTGACTTTC
CDR3: CASSYTFSGANVLTF
D: -
J: TRBJ2-6
V: TRBV6-5
size: -

DNA: TGTGCCAGTACCCAGACCCGGGGCACTGAAGCTTTCTTT
CDR3: CASTQTRGTEAFF
D: -
J: TRBJ1-1
V: TRBV19
size: -

DNA: TGTGCCACCAGTGACGCAGGGGCGGGCACGAACACCGGGGAGCTGTTTTTT
CDR3: CATSDAGAGTNTGELFF
D: -
J: TRBJ2-2
V: TRBV24-1
size: -

DNA: TGTGCCAGCAGCTCCTCGGACGAGCAGTACTTC
CDR3: CASSSSDEQYF
D: -
J: TRBJ2-7
V: TRBV11-2
size: few

DNA: TGTGCCAGCAGTTTATTCGGGACAGGGGTAGGCAATGAGCAGTTCTTC
CDR3: CASSLFGTGVGNEQFF
D: TRBD1
J: TRBJ2-1
V: TRBV27
size: -

DNA: TGTGCCAGCTCACCATTATACGGGACAGAAAACACTGAAGCTTTCTTT
CDR3: CASSPLYGTENTEAFF
D: TRBD1
J: TRBJ1-1
V: TRBV18
size: -

DNA: TGTGCCATCAGAAAGAATACAGGGGTCGCTGGAAACACCATATATTTT
CDR3: CAIRKNTGVAGNTIYF
D: TRBD1
J: TRBJ1-3
V: TRBV10-3
size: -

DNA: TGTGCCAGCAGTATCAATAGCGGGGAGTACAATGAGCAGTTCTTC
CDR3: CASSINSGEYNEQFF
D: TRBD2
J: TRBJ2-1
V: TRBV11-3
size: -

DNA: TGTGCCAGCAGCGTTAACCCCGGGAATTCACCCCTCCACTTT
CDR3: CASSVNPGNSPLHF
D: -
J: TRBJ1-6
V: TRBV7-2
size: few

DNA: TGTGCCAGCACCGTCAGGCGGGGTTCCAGTGAGCAGTTCTTC
CDR3: CASTVRRGSSEQFF
D: -
J: TRBJ2-1
V: TRBV28
size: -

DNA: TGTGCCAGCAGTTACCAGGGACTAGCGGGTTACAATGAGCAGTTCTTC
CDR3: CASSYQGLAGYNEQFF
D: TRBD2
J: TRBJ2-1
V: TRBV6-6
size: -

DNA: TGTGCCAGTAGTATCCGGGGGGCTAGGAGCTCCTATAATTCACCCCTCCACTTT
CDR3: CASSIRGARSSYNSPLHF
D: -
J: TRBJ1-6
V: TRBV19
size: few

DNA: TGTGCCAGCAGATATAGGACTAGCGGAGTTTGGGAGCAGTTCTTC
CDR3: CASRYRTSGVWEQFF
D: TRBD2
J: TRBJ2-1
V: TRBV6-5
size: -

DNA: TGTGCCAGCAGTTACTCCGCACGGGAAAAACTGTTTTTT
CDR3: CASSYSAREKLFF
D: -
J: TRBJ1-4
V: TRBV6-6
size: few

DNA: TGTGCCAGCAGTGAAATTTACTACAATGAGCAGTTCTTC
CDR3: CASSEIYYNEQFF
D: -
J: TRBJ2-1
V: TRBV2
size: -

DNA: TGTGCCAGCAGTAAGCCCCTGGGCCCCGGATATGGCTACACCTTC
CDR3: CASSKPLGPGYGYTF
D: -
J: TRBJ1-2
V: TRBV6-2/TRBV6-3
size: -

DNA: TGTGCCAGCAGGACAGGGGCTGAAGCTTTCTTT
CDR3: CASRTGAEAFF
D: TRBD1
J: TRBJ1-1
V: TRBV2
size: -

DNA: TGTGCCAGCAGTTTAACGGGACAGAATAACTATGGCTACACCTTC
CDR3: CASSLTGQNNYGYTF
D: TRBD1
J: TRBJ1-2
V: TRBV27
size: -

DNA: TGTGCCAGCAGCCAAAGGGCCGGGGAGCCCCAGCATTTT
CDR3: CASSQRAGEPQHF
D: -
J: TRBJ1-5
V: TRBV3-1/TRBV3-2
size: -

DNA: TGTGCCAGCAGAGCGGCGACAGGGAGGTTGCGTGGCTACACCTTC
CDR3: CASRAATGRLRGYTF
D: TRBD1
J: TRBJ1-2
V: TRBV6-6
size: -

DNA: TGTGCCAGCAGCCAACTCGGGGAGCCGAACACCGGGGAGCTGTTTTTT
CDR3: CASSQLGEPNTGELFF
D: -
J: TRBJ2-2
V: TRBV4-2
size: -